This T cell receptor (beta chain) was found in a study of vaccination effects on CD4 cells after COVID-19. The protocol was immunoSEQ multiplex PCR, while the TCRdb copy is restricted to in-frame clones and leaves out a portion. Of about 50,000 clones detected, 74% appear once; the ten largest clones hold approximately 5.1%. To note about this clone: Its cognate antigen is unknown.

Trimming removed 0 bases at V and 5 bases at J, with 6 bases between. In germline, CDR1 is SGHRS, CDR2 YFSETQ. This CDR3 region has 12 residues. Following culture for around 10 days, CD4+ T cells were isolated. The individual was infected with SARS-CoV-2 between March and December 2020, as confirmed by PCR. Participants were vaccinated with two doses of either the BNT162b2 or mRNA-1273 vaccine. The sequencing used CD4+ T cells from PBMCs cultured without peptide, collected after COVID-19 vaccination. This clonotype was sampled from a human donor who had a prior SARS-CoV-2 infection. V usage is TRBV5-1 and J usage is TRBJ2-7; D remains unclear. CDR3 DNA sequence: TGCGCCAGCAGCTTGGGCCTCCACGAGCAGTACTTC. This gives the protein CASSLGLHEQYF.